This is a list of T cell receptor beta chains from one sample in a study of blood T cells in healthy people across ages. TCRdb fed the 5' RACE reads into MiXCR, producing one record per CDR3 protein. The sample carries just over 1 million distinct CDR3 sequences, 35% to 50% recorded once. Sequenced material: blood. All receptors derive from an older woman in good health. Each CDR3 is given with its conserved first and last residue. Fields, in order: J gene, V gene, clone size, D gene, CDR3 protein, CDR3 DNA. D genes are given only for firm matches. Expanded clones are given a class, and other clones once, few, many or no size at all.

>TRBJ2-7|TRBV15|NA|NA
CATSREGDSYNEQYF
TGTGCCACCAGCAGAGAGGGCGACTCCTACAATGAGCAGTACTTC
>TRBJ2-7|TRBV5-1|NA|NA
CASSVRGTRNEQYF
TGCGCCAGCAGCGTGAGGGGGACGAGAAACGAGCAGTACTTC
>TRBJ2-1|TRBV20-1|NA|TRBD1
CSARDTPRGRIYEQFF
TGCAGTGCTAGAGATACACCCAGGGGGCGTATCTATGAGCAGTTCTTC
>TRBJ2-7|TRBV7-8|few|NA
CASSFDKNEQYF
TGTGCCAGCAGCTTCGACAAGAACGAGCAGTACTTC
>TRBJ1-5|TRBV6-5|few|NA
CASRPGTNNQPQHF
TGTGCCAGCAGACCCGGGACAAATAATCAGCCCCAGCATTTT
>TRBJ2-7|TRBV6-6|many|TRBD1
CASSRTGDSYEQYF
TGTGCCAGCAGCCGGACAGGGGACTCCTACGAGCAGTACTTC
>TRBJ1-2|TRBV6-1|NA|TRBD1
CASSDLGGTGGTF
TGTGCCAGCAGTGACTTAGGCGGGACAGGCGGCACCTTC
>TRBJ2-3|TRBV5-1|NA|TRBD2
CASSLRVDYGLAQYF
TGCGCCAGCAGCTTGAGGGTAGATTACGGACTAGCGCAGTATTTT
>TRBJ2-2|TRBV10-3|NA|TRBD1
CAIRGQGSNTGELFF
TGTGCCATCAGGGGACAGGGAAGTAACACCGGGGAGCTGTTTTTT
>TRBJ2-7|TRBV5-1|NA|NA
CASSPGLAFIYEQYF
TGCGCCAGCAGCCCGGGACTGGCGTTTATCTACGAGCAGTACTTC
>TRBJ1-2|TRBV30|many|NA
CAWSAGGLRNYGYTF
TGTGCCTGGAGTGCCGGGGGGCTAAGGAACTATGGCTACACCTTC
>TRBJ2-5|TRBV5-1|few|NA
CASSLSQSYAHETQYF
TGCGCCAGCAGCTTAAGCCAGTCATATGCACACGAGACCCAGTACTTC
>TRBJ1-2|TRBV3-1|few|NA
CASSHDRLANYGYTF
TGTGCCAGCAGCCATGACAGGCTCGCCAACTATGGCTACACCTTC
>TRBJ2-4|TRBV9|few|TRBD2
CASSVLAGGDTNIQYF
TGTGCCAGCAGCGTACTAGCGGGAGGGGACACAAACATTCAGTACTTC